What follows are 28 T cell receptor beta chains derived from one specimen sequenced in a study of response to subunit inactivated influenza vaccine. In TCRdb, the RT-PCR reads were re-called with MiXCR into one record per CDR3 protein. The table records around 750,000 distinct CDR3 sequences, approximately 21% of them present only once. This specimen was PBMCs from blood, taken approximately 5 days after vaccination. Receptor source: a middle-aged man who received an inactivated influenza vaccine.

This clonotype was counted at least ten times. J is TRBJ1-1 and V is TRBV12-3 or TRBV12-4; D is possibly TRBD1 (6 bases). The length of the CDR3 is 14 residues. V lost 6 bases, J lost 4 bases, and 15 bases lay in between. CDR3 DNA: TGTGCCAGCAGAACTGGACAGCAAGCCACTGAAGCTTTCTTT. This translates into CASRTGQQATEAFF.

The rearrangement links TRBV4-3 to TRBJ2-1; D remains unclear. The CDR3 spans 15 residues. Germline CDR1 is LGHNA and CDR2 is YSLEER. The ends were cut back, 0 bases at V and 15 bases at J, with 21 bases in the middle. The DNA for the CDR3 is TGCGCCAGCAGCCAAGATGGGTCGACTGGCGGCCCCCGGTTCTTC. Protein sequence: CASSQDGSTGGPRFF.

The sample holds a few counts of this clonotype. The chain combines TRBV29-1 with TRBJ2-3; D might be TRBD1 (7 bases). Trimming took off 7 bases at V and 4 bases at J, with 12 bases between the two ends. Germline V gives CDR1 SQVTM, CDR2 ANQGSEA. The CDR3 consists of 12 residues. The CDR3 nucleotides read TGCAGCGGGAGGAGGGGGCCAGATACGCAGTATTTT. It encodes CSGRRGPDTQYF.

This clonotype was found a few times. The genes are TRBV3-1 and TRBJ2-6, with D unclear. The CDR3 contains 18 residues. The germline CDR1 and CDR2 sequences are LGHDT and YNNKEL (reference sequence). V dropped 0 bases and J dropped 0 bases, with 12 bases sitting between them. CDR3 amino acids: CASSQDSVWVSGANVLTF. For the CDR3, the DNA is TGTGCCAGCAGCCAAGACAGTGTCTGGGTCTCTGGGGCCAACGTCCTGACTTTC.

The sample holds a few counts of this clonotype. The germline gene is not matched at one end of the junction; a read error may be the cause. J is TRBJ2-5 and V is TRBV7-7; D is perhaps TRBD1 (6 bases). This CDR3 has 14 amino acids. Germline V gene lookup returns CDR1 SSHAT and CDR2 FNYEAQ (reference sequence). The CDR3 nucleotides are TGTGCTAGCAGCTCACACTCAGGGGAGGAGACCCAGTACTTC. As protein: CASSSHSGEETQYF.

This clonotype was found a few times. The chain recombines TRBV28 with TRBJ2-3; 14 bases are a match to TRBD2. CDR3 size: 19 residues. Per germline, CDR1 MDHEN and CDR2 SYDVKM. J lost 0 bases, V lost 5 bases, and 10 bases had no gene match. In nucleotides, the CDR3 is TGTGCCAGCAGTCCTTGGACTAGCGGGAGGCCCATTAGCACAGATACGCAGTATTTT. It codes for CASSPWTSGRPISTDTQYF.

This clonotype was counted between two and nine times. The chain recombines TRBV12-3 or TRBV12-4 with TRBJ1-5; unclear D gene. Deletions cut 1 base from V and 0 bases from J, with 10 bases between. CDR3 length: 16 amino acids. The CDR3 coding sequence is TGTGCCAGCAGTTTAGGGGTAAAAATTAGCAATCAGCCCCAGCATTTT. This encodes CASSLGVKISNQPQHF.

This clonotype was picked up a small number of times. The J gene is TRBJ2-5, the V gene TRBV5-1; D might be TRBD1 or TRBD2, each matching 5 bases. The ends were cut back, 4 bases at V and 5 bases at J, with 12 bases in the middle. The germline V gene has CDR1 SGHRS and CDR2 YFSETQ. This CDR3 contains 13 residues. In DNA form, the CDR3 reads TGCGCCAGCAGCGAGGGGCATGCGGAGACCCAGTACTTC. Translation gives CASSEGHAETQYF.

This clonotype has a count of ten or more. J is TRBJ2-3 and V is TRBV5-1, with 10 bases fitting TRBD2. Germline V gives CDR1 SGHRS, CDR2 YFSETQ. J gave up 7 bases and V 4 bases, and 12 bases lay outside the gene matches. The CDR3 is 16 amino acids. Here the CDR3 DNA reads TGCGCCAGCAGCACCGAACCTAGCGGGGGAGAGCATACGCAGTATTTT. This sequence encodes CASSTEPSGGEHTQYF.

This clonotype came up a few times. V and J are TRBV7-2 and TRBJ1-1; D not resolved. Deletions cut 3 bases from V and 4 bases from J, with 9 bases between. The CDR3 has 13 residues. The germline V gene encodes CDR1 SGHTA and CDR2 FQGNSA. CDR3 bases: TGTGCCAGCAGCTTGGACTTCTTCACTGAAGCTTTCTTT. As protein: CASSLDFFTEAFF.

This sequence joins TRBV12-3 or TRBV12-4 and TRBJ2-7; 14 bases fit TRBD2. The CDR3 sequence is 15 residues long. J gave up 9 bases and V 5 bases, and 9 bases lay outside the gene matches. The CDR3 loop reads CASSPGLAGELGQYF. DNA for the CDR3: TGTGCCAGCAGTCCGGGACTAGCGGGAGAGTTAGGGCAGTACTTC.

This clonotype was seen a handful of times. The gene calls are TRBV7-2 and TRBJ1-1, with 11 bases aligning to TRBD1. CDR1 is SGHTA and CDR2 is FQGNSA in the germline V gene. The CDR3 runs to 17 residues. V was pared by 0 bases and J by 0 bases, with 3 bases of the junction left unmatched. Written as DNA, the CDR3 is TGTGCCAGCAGCTTAGCCGGGACAGGGGGTTTGAACACTGAAGCTTTCTTT. Translation gives CASSLAGTGGLNTEAFF.

The V and J genes are TRBV5-6 and TRBJ2-1, with 9 bases identical to TRBD2. Germline V lookup: CDR1 SGHDT, CDR2 YYEEEE. V shed 4 bases, J shed 5 bases, and the junction held 10 bases outside the gene matches. CDR3 size: 16 residues. CDR3 in DNA: TGTGCCAGCAGCGCCGGGGTAGCGGGAGTGAACAATGAGCAGTTCTTC. It specifies CASSAGVAGVNNEQFF.

In nucleotides, the CDR3 is TGTGCCAGCATTTTCGGCAGGAACACCGGGGAGCTGTTTTTT. Translated, it gives CASIFGRNTGELFF. The genes are TRBV28 and TRBJ2-2; D not resolved. The CDR3 extends over 14 amino acids. Trimming cost V 7 bases and J 1 base, with 10 bases left between them. Germline V gene data show CDR1 as MDHEN and CDR2 as SYDVKM.

This chain joins TRBV20-1 and TRBJ1-5; 8 nucleotides agree with TRBD1. The V gene end was trimmed by 2 bases and the J gene end by 6 bases; junction bases not matched to a gene: 6. Germline loops: CDR1 DFQATT, CDR2 SNEGSKA (reference sequence). This CDR3 contains 14 residues. CDR3 protein: CSARIDRGIQPQHF. CDR3 bases: TGCAGTGCTAGAATCGACAGGGGTATTCAGCCCCAGCATTTT.

J is TRBJ2-7 and V is TRBV20-1, with D perhaps given as TRBD1 or TRBD2 (5 bases each). V dropped 0 bases and J dropped 0 bases, with 15 bases sitting between them. Germline CDR1 and CDR2: DFQATT and SNEGSKA (reference sequence). The CDR3 length is 16 residues. In DNA, the CDR3 is TGCAGTGCTAGAGATGGGGACGGCCGCCCCTCCTACGAGCAGTACTTC. Translating it yields CSARDGDGRPSYEQYF.

The rearrangement uses TRBV25-1 and TRBJ2-5; tentative D call: TRBD2 (5 bases). CDR3 size: 17 residues. Looked up from germline, CDR1 is MGHDK and CDR2 is SYGVNS. V gave up 2 bases and J gave up 3 bases, with 19 bases separating them. The CDR3 coding sequence is TGTGCCAGCAGTGAACTTAGTGGGTTTACGGGGAAAGAGACCCAGTACTTC. Protein sequence: CASSELSGFTGKETQYF.

This clonotype was detected only a few times. V is TRBV20-1 and J is TRBJ1-6; the match to TRBD1 covers 7 bases. Germline V lookup: CDR1 DFQATT, CDR2 SNEGSKA (reference sequence). Losses at the gene ends were 1 base for V and 5 bases for J; bases not matched to a gene: 8. CDR3 length: 16 residues. The CDR3 DNA reads as TGCAGTGCTAGAGGAGTAGGGGGCGCTCATAATTCACCCCTCCACTTT. This gives the protein CSARGVGGAHNSPLHF.

The chain combines TRBV4-2 with TRBJ2-7; D ambiguous. The CDR3 is made up of 13 amino acids. The V gene lost 4 bases and the J gene lost 4 bases, with 11 bases spanning the gap. The germline gives CDR1 LGHNA, CDR2 YNFKEQ. The CDR3 is CASSPRFGYEQYF. The CDR3 region has the DNA TGTGCCAGCAGCCCCCGGTTCGGTTACGAGCAGTACTTC.

In its sample, this clonotype was seen a few times. The rearrangement joins TRBV14 to TRBJ1-2, with D unclear. The CDR3 is 12 residues long. Germline V gene data show CDR1 as SGHDN and CDR2 as FVKESK. Trimming took off 0 bases at V and 7 bases at J, with 6 bases between the two ends. CDR3: CASSQDVGGYTF. Here the CDR3 DNA reads TGTGCCAGCAGCCAAGACGTGGGTGGCTACACCTTC.

Many counts were recorded for this clonotype. Here the CDR3 DNA reads TGTGCCAGCAGCTCTCTTCGGGGCGGCTACGAGCAGTACTTC. It is translated as CASSSLRGGYEQYF. V and J are TRBV11-2 and TRBJ2-7; the D gene could be TRBD1 or TRBD2 (5 bases each). The V end lost 4 bases, the J end lost 3 bases, and 13 bases lay between the germline ends. The CDR3 extends over 14 amino acids. The V gene's germline CDR1 is SGHAT and CDR2 FQNNGV.

This clonotype has just one count. This chain connects TRBV20-1 to TRBJ1-3; TRBD1 matches 8 bases. This CDR3 is 14 amino acids long. Germline V gene lookup returns CDR1 DFQATT and CDR2 SNEGSKA (reference sequence). The trim removed 6 bases at V and 3 bases at J, leaving 7 bases unmatched. As DNA, the CDR3 is TGCAGTGCCACCAGGGGGCATTTTGGAAACACCATATATTTT. It yields the protein CSATRGHFGNTIYF.

This clonotype was recorded at least ten times. This chain joins TRBV5-1 and TRBJ2-1; D uncertain. Per the germline V gene, CDR1 is SGHRS and CDR2 is YFSETQ. V was pared by 0 bases and J by 4 bases, with 5 bases between. This CDR3 has 13 amino acids. CDR3 in DNA: TGCGCCAGCAGCTTGGCTGTTTACAATGAGCAGTTCTTC. Translation gives CASSLAVYNEQFF.

Only a few counts were recorded for this clonotype. This chain joins TRBV15 and TRBJ2-7; D may be TRBD1 (5 bases). Trimming left V 1 base short and J 5 bases short, with 15 bases between. The CDR3 has 15 residues. Germline values: CDR1 LNHNV, CDR2 YYDKDF (reference sequence). The CDR3 coding sequence is TGTGCCACCAGCAGAGGTAGGGGTGCAGCCAACGAGCAGTACTTC. Protein product: CATSRGRGAANEQYF.

The rearrangement links TRBV20-1 to TRBJ1-1, with D hard to call. CDR1 and CDR2 (germline): DFQATT, SNEGSKA (reference sequence). V gave up 2 bases and J gave up 4 bases, with 11 bases separating them. CDR3 size: 13 residues. The DNA of the CDR3 is TGCAGTGCTAGAAAGAAGGGTATCACTGAAGCTTTCTTT. It translates to CSARKKGITEAFF.

This clonotype was detected only a few times. The gene calls are TRBV24-1 and TRBJ2-1; 10 positions match TRBD2. Germline assignment: CDR1 KGHDR and CDR2 SFDVKD. V gave up 7 bases and J gave up 1 base; unmatched junction bases: 6. This CDR3 region has 16 residues. Here the CDR3 DNA reads TGTGCCACCAGCCTTCGGACTAGCGGATCCTACAATGAGCAGTTCTTC. Amino acids: CATSLRTSGSYNEQFF.

The table lists this clonotype with many counts. This rearrangement joins TRBV18 to TRBJ2-7; D gene uncertain. Germline CDR1 KGHSH, CDR2 LQKENI. V was pared by 6 bases and J by 2 bases, with 17 bases between. The CDR3 is made up of 15 amino acids. DNA for the CDR3: TGTGCCAGCTCTGTCGGATCCGGCCAGGCCTACGAGCAGTACTTC. Translation: CASSVGSGQAYEQYF.

Written as DNA, the CDR3 is TGCAGCGTTGGGGGAGCGCCTCGGAACACCGGGGAGCTGTTTTTT. This translates into CSVGGAPRNTGELFF. The genes are TRBV29-1 and TRBJ2-2, with a tentative D call TRBD2 (5 bases). Germline lookup yields CDR1 SQVTM and CDR2 ANQGSEA. The CDR3 has 15 residues. Trimming left V 4 bases short and J 1 base short, with 13 bases between.